The T cell receptor (beta chain) under discussion was sequenced for a study of siplizumab effects on memory and regulatory T cells. The repertoire was sequenced with immunoSEQ multiplex PCR; TCRdb's copy has only in-frame clones and lacks some. Of under 140,000 clones listed, 80% to 95% were seen once; the top ten hold approximately 1.2%. On this clone: What it binds is not known.

Findings and caveats of the study: Alloreactive sequences whose origin lay in unstimulated CD4+ memory cells were significantly reduced by siplizumab. The majority of clones, roughly 80-97% of proliferating CD4+ or CD8+ clones, lacked an assignable naive or memory phenotype.

Material: CD4+ T cells sorted from blood. This TCR was recovered from a human donor in good health.

CDR3 DNA sequence: TGTGCCAGCAGCGCTCGTGGCGGGTTCTTTGGAGAGCAGTACTTC. Encoded protein: CASSARGGFFGEQYF. The rearrangement links TRBV21-1 to TRBJ2-7; TRBD2 reflects the table's D call only, with no check against the DNA. TRBV21-1 is termed a pseudogene. The CDR3 is made up of 15 amino acids.